These 3 T cell receptor beta chains share one sample of origin, sequenced in a study of blood T cell repertoires in COVID-19. Clones were read by immunoSEQ multiplex PCR, and TCRdb kept only the in-frame ones, dropping some. This table has around 30,000 clones, around 87% appearing once. The sequenced sample consisted of peripheral blood. Every receptor here comes from a man aged 55 to 70 with active COVID-19.

The genes are TRBV4-3 and TRBJ2-5, with 9 positions matching TRBD2. Germline loops: CDR1 LGHNA, CDR2 YSLEER. The V gene end was trimmed by 0 bases and the J gene end by 9 bases; junction bases not matched to a gene: 2. The CDR3 consists of 13 residues. CDR3: CASSQDGGRAQYF. In nucleotides, the CDR3 is TGCGCCAGCAGCCAAGATGGCGGGAGGGCCCAGTACTTC.

The rearrangement joins TRBV5-1 to TRBJ2-7; D is ambiguous. V lost 4 bases, J lost 2 bases, and 10 bases lay in between. Germline assignment: CDR1 SGHRS and CDR2 YFSETQ. The CDR3 length is 13 residues. The CDR3 region has the DNA TGCGCCAGCAGCCAGTACCCGCCCTACGAGCAGTACTTC. Its translation: CASSQYPPYEQYF.

The chain employs TRBV7-9 and TRBJ1-2, with 7 bases matching TRBD1. Germline V gene sequence: CDR1 SEHNR, CDR2 FQNEAQ (reference sequence). Trimming removed 5 bases from V and 3 bases from J; junction bases left unmatched: 3. The CDR3 totals 13 residues. The CDR3 reads CASSRDSDYGYTF. CDR3 sequence (DNA): TGTGCCAGCAGCCGGGACAGCGACTATGGCTACACCTTC.